Listed below are T cell receptor beta chains from one sample, sequenced in a study of a mutant IDH1 vaccine in newly diagnosed glioma. What these receptors recognize is not known. TCRdb's copy holds only in-frame clones and misses some; the assay was immunoSEQ multiplex PCR. The table records 31,000 or so clones, roughly 86% of them present only once. The specimen was PBMCs, collected from a glioma patient whose treatment included an IDH1 peptide vaccine. All receptors derive from a man aged 30 to 45 with glioma. Both conserved end residues are part of each CDR3. The order of the fields is J gene, D gene, clone size, V gene, CDR3 protein, CDR3 DNA. D genes are given only for firm matches. Size tells how often a clone was seen (once, few, many) or the class of an expanded clone, and some rows leave it out.

>TRBJ1-1|NA|NA|TRBV21-1
CASIARPSENTEAFF
TGTGCCAGCATAGCCCGGCCTTCGGAGAACACTGAAGCTTTCTTT
>TRBJ2-1|TRBD2|NA|TRBV5-1
CASSYGLAGFSYNEQFF
TGCGCCAGCAGCTACGGACTAGCGGGCTTCTCCTACAATGAGCAGTTCTTC
>TRBJ1-6|NA|NA|TRBV5-1
CASRTGSYNSPLHF
TGCGCCAGCAGAACCGGTTCCTATAATTCACCCCTCCACTTT
>TRBJ2-3|TRBD2|NA|TRBV7-2
CASSRLAGGSAQYF
TGTGCCAGCAGCCGACTAGCGGGGGGGAGCGCGCAGTATTTT
>TRBJ1-3|NA|NA|TRBV18
CASSPLGTSGNTIYF
TGTGCCAGCTCACCACTTGGGACATCGGGAAACACCATATATTTT
>TRBJ2-7|TRBD2|NA|TRBV7-9
CASSIKGLAYEQYF
TGTGCCAGCAGCATCAAGGGACTAGCCTACGAGCAGTACTTC
>TRBJ1-5|NA|NA|TRBV5-1
CASSLDPQWDSNQPQHF
TGCGCCAGCAGCTTAGACCCTCAGTGGGATAGCAATCAGCCCCAGCATTTT
>TRBJ1-1|TRBD1|NA|TRBV5-4
CASRSIDRANTEAFF
TGTGCCAGCAGATCAATCGACAGGGCGAACACTGAAGCTTTCTTT
>TRBJ1-2|NA|NA|TRBV5-6
CASSLLAGEDYGYTF
TGTGCCAGCAGCTTATTAGCGGGAGAGGACTATGGCTACACCTTC
>TRBJ2-7|TRBD1|NA|TRBV5-4
CASSEPGQGNSYEQYF
TGTGCCAGCAGCGAACCTGGACAGGGAAACTCCTACGAGCAGTACTTC
>TRBJ1-2|TRBD1|NA|TRBV19
CASSIPQSGTGTPYGYTF
TGTGCCAGTAGTATACCCCAATCCGGGACAGGAACCCCCTATGGCTACACCTTC
>TRBJ1-4|NA|few|TRBV4-2
CASSQDVGTNEKLFF
TGTGCCAGCAGCCAAGATGTGGGAACTAATGAAAAACTGTTTTTT